Below are 29 T cell receptor beta chains sequenced from a single sample in a study of T cells expressing NK-cell markers. TCRdb reanalyzed the 5' RACE reads and collapses them to one entry per CDR3 protein, without DNA. The sample has over 100,000 distinct CDR3 sequences. Material: blood T cells: a sorted CD56 or NKG2C T cell subset, CD4+ or CD8+ T cells, or bulk PBMC T cells (not recorded which). The receptor source for this set is a woman aged 18 to 69 in good health.

This chain joins TRBV12-3 or TRBV12-4 and TRBJ2-3; TCRdb's D gene call, TRBD2, goes unchecked for lack of DNA. The CDR3 is made up of 18 amino acids. The CDR3 sequence: CASSQWTLAGQMVDTQYF.

V usage is TRBV4-3 and J usage is TRBJ1-2; TCRdb's D call, TRBD1, is unchecked because there is no DNA. The CDR3 has 13 residues. CDR1 and CDR2 from the germline V gene are LGHNA and YSLEER. The CDR3 spells CASSQDLGDGYTF.

The chain uses TRBV9 and TRBJ2-3; TCRdb lists TRBD1, though no DNA is available to test this call. CDR1 and CDR2 from the germline V gene are SGDLS and YYNGEE. The CDR3 has 15 amino acids. The CDR3 region is CASSVLAGAPGTQYF.

The CDR3: CSATGGTEAFF. This sequence joins TRBV20-1 and TRBJ1-1; TCRdb designates TRBD1, a call that cannot be tested without DNA. The CDR3 extends over 11 amino acids. Per germline, CDR1 DFQATT and CDR2 SNEGSKA (reference sequence).

V is TRBV3-1 and J is TRBJ2-2; checking the TCRdb D call of TRBD1 is not possible without DNA. The CDR3 is made up of 14 amino acids. Germline V lookup: CDR1 LGHDT, CDR2 YNNKEL (reference sequence). CDR3 amino acids: CASSQGTFSGELFF.

The V gene is TRBV11-2, the J gene TRBJ2-6. This CDR3 is 12 amino acids long. Per germline, CDR1 SGHAT and CDR2 FQNNGV. The CDR3 region is CASNPTANVLTF.

The chain recombines TRBV3-1 with TRBJ2-3; the D call from TCRdb, TRBD1, cannot be confirmed without DNA. Germline V gene lookup returns CDR1 LGHDT and CDR2 YNNKEL (reference sequence). The CDR3 totals 16 residues. CDR3: CASSQEGRSSTDTQYF.

The chain carries TRBV12-3 or TRBV12-4 and TRBJ1-2; TCRdb gives TRBD1 as the D gene, but with no DNA this cannot be confirmed. This CDR3 is 13 amino acids long. The CDR3 reads CASSSTGTYGYTF.

The chain recombines TRBV7-8 with TRBJ1-1; TCRdb reports TRBD1, a call that lacks DNA to check it against. The CDR3 totals 14 residues. Germline V gene lookup returns CDR1 SGHVS and CDR2 FQNEAQ. The CDR3 spells CASSLGGRLTEAFF.

The chain is built from TRBV11-2 and TRBJ2-6; absent DNA, TCRdb's TRBD1 call cannot be checked. The CDR3 runs to 14 residues. CDR1 SGHAT and CDR2 FQNNGV come from the germline V gene. The CDR3 protein is CASAPADGANVLTF.

This chain joins TRBV27 and TRBJ1-5; TCRdb's D gene call, TRBD1, goes unchecked for lack of DNA. This CDR3 comprises 13 residues. CDR1 and CDR2 from the germline V gene are MNHEY and SMNVEV (reference sequence). The CDR3 here is CASSSTGFQPQHF.

This CDR3 is CASSTTDGSYEQYF. The genes are TRBV19 and TRBJ2-7. The CDR3 sequence is 14 residues long. CDR1 and CDR2 from the germline V gene are LNHDA and SQIVND (reference sequence).

The chain recombines TRBV7-8 with TRBJ1-3; TCRdb proposes TRBD1, but this gene call is untestable without DNA. CDR3 length equals 18 residues. From germline, CDR1 is SGHVS and CDR2 FQNEAQ. The CDR3 is CASSLWTGGASEGNTIYF.

This sequence joins TRBV21-1 and TRBJ1-5; lacking DNA, the TRBD1 call made by TCRdb goes unchecked. TRBV21-1 is noted as a pseudogene. This CDR3 spans 18 amino acids. The CDR3 loop reads CASSRNAGKLNSNQPQHF.

This chain links TRBV23-1 with TRBJ2-2; the TCRdb D gene call, TRBD2, has no DNA to confirm it. TRBV23-1 qualifies as an ORF whose function is uncertain. The CDR3 sequence is 17 residues long. This CDR3 is CASSQPDREGSSGELFF.

The V call is TRBV12-3 or TRBV12-4, the J call TRBJ2-3; checking the TCRdb D call of TRBD1 is not possible without DNA. CDR3 size: 15 residues. The CDR3 loop is CASSSPGRDPDTQYF.

This rearrangement joins TRBV20-1 to TRBJ2-5. This CDR3 spans 11 amino acids. Germline CDR1 and CDR2: DFQATT and SNEGSKA (reference sequence). The CDR3 sequence is CSAPTWETQYF.

V usage is TRBV7-9 and J usage is TRBJ1-2; without DNA, the TCRdb call of TRBD1 cannot be checked. The CDR3 is made up of 15 amino acids. CDR1 is SEHNR, CDR2 FQNEAQ, per germline (reference sequence). The CDR3 protein is CASSQMAATGDGYTF.

The chain recombines TRBV5-1 with TRBJ2-5; the D gene TCRdb calls, TRBD1, cannot be checked with no DNA. Germline V CDR1 and CDR2: SGHRS, YFSETQ. The CDR3 is 15 amino acids. CDR3 sequence reads: CASSTGVYEQETQYF.

This rearrangement joins TRBV7-2 to TRBJ1-1; the TRBD1 assignment by TCRdb is unverifiable without DNA. Germline values: CDR1 SGHTA, CDR2 FQGNSA. This CDR3 spans 13 amino acids. CDR3 residues: CASSYPGQGEAFF.

The chain uses TRBV13 and TRBJ2-1; TCRdb reports TRBD2, a call that lacks DNA to check it against. The CDR3 totals 13 residues. The germline CDR1 and CDR2 sequences are PRHDT and FYEKMQ (reference sequence). CDR3 amino acids: CATRVAGEIIPFF.

V is TRBV24-1 and J is TRBJ1-1; absent DNA, TCRdb's TRBD1 call cannot be checked. CDR1 is KGHDR, CDR2 SFDVKD, per germline. The length of the CDR3 is 13 residues. The CDR3 loop reads CATMDSGSPEAFF.

The chain has TRBV7-3 and TRBJ2-4; checking the TCRdb D call of TRBD1 is not possible without DNA. This CDR3 comprises 15 residues. Germline V gene lookup returns CDR1 SGHTA and CDR2 FQGTGA. The CDR3 loop reads CASSQPGGAKNIQYF.

This chain links TRBV29-1 with TRBJ1-2; the D gene TCRdb calls, TRBD1, cannot be checked with no DNA. The CDR3 has 13 residues. The germline gives CDR1 SQVTM, CDR2 ANQGSEA. The CDR3: CSVVGQGANGYTF.

The chain is built from TRBV21-1 and TRBJ1-5; as DNA is missing, the TRBD1 call by TCRdb cannot be tested. TRBV21-1 is recorded as a pseudogene. The CDR3 totals 14 residues. The CDR3 sequence is CASSRGKGKQPQHF.

This chain joins TRBV9 and TRBJ2-3; no DNA is available, so the TRBD1 call from TCRdb remains unchecked. The CDR3 loop spans 15 amino acids. The germline V gene has CDR1 SGDLS and CDR2 YYNGEE. CDR3: CASGVTDSPLDTQYF.

This chain joins TRBV9 and TRBJ1-2; TCRdb lists TRBD1, though no DNA is available to test this call. Germline V gives CDR1 SGDLS, CDR2 YYNGEE. The CDR3 extends over 15 amino acids. The CDR3 reads CASSPGGGINYGYTF.

This chain connects TRBV29-1 to TRBJ2-7; TCRdb reports TRBD2, a call that lacks DNA to check it against. The CDR3 spans 15 residues. Looked up from germline, CDR1 is SQVTM and CDR2 is ANQGSEA. CDR3 in amino acids: CSVEPLAGNSYEQYF.

This chain joins TRBV6-2 or TRBV6-3 and TRBJ1-1. Germline CDR1 and CDR2: MNHEY and SVGEGT. The CDR3 covers 16 residues. The CDR3 loop reads CASSPLTGLMNTEAFF.